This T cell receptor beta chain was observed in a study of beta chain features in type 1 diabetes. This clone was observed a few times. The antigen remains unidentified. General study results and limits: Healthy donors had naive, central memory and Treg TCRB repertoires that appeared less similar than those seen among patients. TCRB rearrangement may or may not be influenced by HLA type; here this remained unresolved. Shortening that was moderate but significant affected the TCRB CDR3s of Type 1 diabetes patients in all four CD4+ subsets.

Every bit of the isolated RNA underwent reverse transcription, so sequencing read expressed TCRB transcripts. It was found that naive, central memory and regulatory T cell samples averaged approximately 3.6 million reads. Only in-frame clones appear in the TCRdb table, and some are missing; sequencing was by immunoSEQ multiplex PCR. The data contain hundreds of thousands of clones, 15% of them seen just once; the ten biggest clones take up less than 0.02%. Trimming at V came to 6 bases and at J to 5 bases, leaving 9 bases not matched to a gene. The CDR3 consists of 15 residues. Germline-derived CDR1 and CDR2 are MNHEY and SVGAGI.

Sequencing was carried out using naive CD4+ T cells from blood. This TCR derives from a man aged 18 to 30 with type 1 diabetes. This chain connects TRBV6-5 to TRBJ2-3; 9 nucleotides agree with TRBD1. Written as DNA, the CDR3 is TGTGCCAGCAGGCCCTTACAGGGGGCTGGAGATACGCAGTATTTT. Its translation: CASRPLQGAGDTQYF.